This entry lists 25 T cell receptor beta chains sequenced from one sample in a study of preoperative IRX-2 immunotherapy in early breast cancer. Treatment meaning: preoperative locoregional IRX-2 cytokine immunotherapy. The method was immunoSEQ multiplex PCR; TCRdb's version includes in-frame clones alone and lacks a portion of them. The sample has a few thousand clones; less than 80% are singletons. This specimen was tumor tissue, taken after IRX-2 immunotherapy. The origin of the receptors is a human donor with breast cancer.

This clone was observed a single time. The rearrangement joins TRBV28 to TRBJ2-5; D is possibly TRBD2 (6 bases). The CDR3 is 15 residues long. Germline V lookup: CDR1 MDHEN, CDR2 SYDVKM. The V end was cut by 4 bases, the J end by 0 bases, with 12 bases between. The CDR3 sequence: CASSSISGYQETQYF. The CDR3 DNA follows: TGTGCCAGCAGTTCGATTAGCGGCTACCAAGAGACCCAGTACTTC.

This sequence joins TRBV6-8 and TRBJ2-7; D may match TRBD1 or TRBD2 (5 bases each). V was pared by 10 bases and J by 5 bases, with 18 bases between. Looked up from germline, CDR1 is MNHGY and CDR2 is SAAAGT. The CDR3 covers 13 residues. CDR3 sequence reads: CAISPLRGDEQYF. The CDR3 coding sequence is TGTGCCATCAGCCCCCTTCGAGGGGACGAGCAGTACTTC.

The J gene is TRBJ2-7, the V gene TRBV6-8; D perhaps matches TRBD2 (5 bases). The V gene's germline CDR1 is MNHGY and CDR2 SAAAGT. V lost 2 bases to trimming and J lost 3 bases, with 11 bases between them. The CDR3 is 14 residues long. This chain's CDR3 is CASSYVVGGYEQYF. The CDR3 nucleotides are TGTGCCAGCAGTTACGTTGTTGGAGGCTACGAGCAGTACTTC.

CDR3 region: CASRSTGGYEKLFF. For the CDR3, the DNA is TGTGCCAGCAGGTCTACAGGGGGCTATGAAAAACTGTTTTTT. The J gene is TRBJ1-4, the V gene TRBV6-8, with 9 bases aligning to TRBD1. CDR1 is MNHGY and CDR2 is SAAAGT in the germline V gene. The CDR3 totals 14 residues. The V segment lost 6 bases and the J segment 6 bases; nucleotides outside the gene matches: 5.

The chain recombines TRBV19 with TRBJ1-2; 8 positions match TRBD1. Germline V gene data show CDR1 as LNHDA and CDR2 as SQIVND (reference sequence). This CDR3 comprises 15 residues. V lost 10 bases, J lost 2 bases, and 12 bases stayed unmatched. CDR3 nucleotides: TGTGCCACCGACGCGGCAGGGGGCGGAAACTATGGCTACACCTTC. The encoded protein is CATDAAGGGNYGYTF.

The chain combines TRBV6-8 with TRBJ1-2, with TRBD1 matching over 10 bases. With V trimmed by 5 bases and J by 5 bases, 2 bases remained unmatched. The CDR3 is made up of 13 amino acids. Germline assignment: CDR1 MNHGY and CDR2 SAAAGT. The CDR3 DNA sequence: TGTGCCAGCAGTGGGGACAGGGGTTATGGCTACACCTTC. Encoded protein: CASSGDRGYGYTF.

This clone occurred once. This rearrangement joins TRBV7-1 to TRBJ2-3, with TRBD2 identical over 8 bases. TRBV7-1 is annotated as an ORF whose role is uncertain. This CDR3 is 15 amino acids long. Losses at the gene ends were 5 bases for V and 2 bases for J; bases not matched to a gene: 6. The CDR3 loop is CASSRAGANTDTQYF. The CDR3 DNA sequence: TGTGCCAGCAGCCGAGCGGGAGCGAACACAGATACGCAGTATTTT.

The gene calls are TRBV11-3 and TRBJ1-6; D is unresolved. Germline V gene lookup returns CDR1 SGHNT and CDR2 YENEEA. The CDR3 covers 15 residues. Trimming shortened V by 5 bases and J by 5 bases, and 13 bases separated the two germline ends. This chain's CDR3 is CASSPDGTNNSPLHF. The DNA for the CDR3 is TGTGCCAGCAGCCCTGACGGAACCAATAATTCACCCCTCCACTTT. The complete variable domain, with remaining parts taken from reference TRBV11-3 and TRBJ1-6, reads EAGVVQSPRYKIIEKKQPVAFWCNPISGHNTLYWYLQNLGQGPELLIRYENEEAVDDSQLPKDRFSAERLKGVDSTLKIQPAELGDSAVYLCASSPDGTNNSPLHFGNGTRLTVT.

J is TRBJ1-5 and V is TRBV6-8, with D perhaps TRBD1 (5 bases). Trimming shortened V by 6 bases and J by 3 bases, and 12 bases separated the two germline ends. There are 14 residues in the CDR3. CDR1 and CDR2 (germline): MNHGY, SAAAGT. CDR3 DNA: TGTGCCAGCAGACCAGGGTTCCTCAATCAGCCCCAGCATTTT. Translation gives CASRPGFLNQPQHF.

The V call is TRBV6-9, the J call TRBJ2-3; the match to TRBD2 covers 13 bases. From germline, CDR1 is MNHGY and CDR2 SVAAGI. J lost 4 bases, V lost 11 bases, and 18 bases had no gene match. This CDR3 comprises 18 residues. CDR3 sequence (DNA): TGTGCCCTCTCCCGGTGGGGGACTAGCGGGAACCGCGCAGATACGCAGTATTTT. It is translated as CALSRWGTSGNRADTQYF.

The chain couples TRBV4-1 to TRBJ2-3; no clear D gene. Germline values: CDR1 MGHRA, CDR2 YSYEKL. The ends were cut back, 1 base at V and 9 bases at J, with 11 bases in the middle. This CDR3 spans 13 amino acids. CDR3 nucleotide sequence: TGCGCCAGCAGCCAAGGATCTCCGAGGACGCAGTATTTT. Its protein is CASSQGSPRTQYF.

CDR3 residues: CAWSSEIGYEQYF. Written as DNA, the CDR3 is TGTGCCTGGAGTTCCGAGATTGGATACGAGCAGTACTTC. The chain has TRBV30 and TRBJ2-7; D is uncertain. Trimming shortened V by 2 bases and J by 4 bases, and 12 bases separated the two germline ends. Germline V gene data show CDR1 as GTSNPN and CDR2 as SVGIG (reference sequence). This CDR3 is 13 amino acids long.

Here the CDR3 reads CASSEPPGTAVGETQYF. The CDR3 DNA sequence: TGTGCCAGCAGTGAGCCGCCTGGGACGGCCGTAGGAGAGACCCAGTACTTC. The V gene is TRBV6-8, the J gene TRBJ2-5; D may match TRBD1 or TRBD2 (5 bases each). Germline-derived CDR1 and CDR2 are MNHGY and SAAAGT. V gave up 5 bases and J gave up 4 bases, with 23 bases separating them. The CDR3 extends over 17 amino acids.

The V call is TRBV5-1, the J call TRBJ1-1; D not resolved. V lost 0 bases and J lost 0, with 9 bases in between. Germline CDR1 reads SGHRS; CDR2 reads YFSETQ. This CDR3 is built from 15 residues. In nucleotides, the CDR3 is TGCGCCAGCAGCTTGGGCAGAATAATGAACACTGAAGCTTTCTTT. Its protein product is CASSLGRIMNTEAFF.

CDR3 sequence reads: CATSGTRNTGELFF. The CDR3 DNA is TGTGCCACCTCAGGGACAAGGAACACCGGGGAGCTGTTTTTT. V usage is TRBV15 and J usage is TRBJ2-2; D might be TRBD1 (6 bases). Germline loops: CDR1 LNHNV, CDR2 YYDKDF (reference sequence). CDR3 length: 14 residues. The V end was cut by 8 bases, the J end by 1 base, with 11 bases between.

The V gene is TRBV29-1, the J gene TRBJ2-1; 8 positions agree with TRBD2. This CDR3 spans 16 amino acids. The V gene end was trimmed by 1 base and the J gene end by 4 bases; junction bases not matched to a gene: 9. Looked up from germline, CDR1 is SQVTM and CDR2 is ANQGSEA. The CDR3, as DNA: TGCAGCGTTGAAGCGTCCGGGACTAGTGGGTACAATGAGCAGTTCTTC. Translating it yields CSVEASGTSGYNEQFF.

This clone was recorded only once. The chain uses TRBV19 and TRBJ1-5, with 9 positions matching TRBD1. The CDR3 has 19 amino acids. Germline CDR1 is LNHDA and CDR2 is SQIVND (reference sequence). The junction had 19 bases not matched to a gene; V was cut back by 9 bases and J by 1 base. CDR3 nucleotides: TGTGCCAGCCAATCCGGGACAGGGACTCCTTCAGGGAGCAATCAGCCCCAGCATTTT. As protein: CASQSGTGTPSGSNQPQHF.

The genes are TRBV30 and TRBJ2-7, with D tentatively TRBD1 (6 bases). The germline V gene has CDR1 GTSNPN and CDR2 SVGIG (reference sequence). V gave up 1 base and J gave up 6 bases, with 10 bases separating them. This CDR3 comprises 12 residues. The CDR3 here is CAWSEVGAEQYF. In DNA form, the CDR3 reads TGTGCCTGGAGTGAGGTGGGGGCCGAGCAGTACTTC.

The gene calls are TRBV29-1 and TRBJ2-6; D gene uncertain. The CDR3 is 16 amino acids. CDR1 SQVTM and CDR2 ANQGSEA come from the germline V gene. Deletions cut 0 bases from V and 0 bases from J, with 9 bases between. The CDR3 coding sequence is TGCAGCGTTGAAGACGATAAGTCCTCTGGGGCCAACGTCCTGACTTTC. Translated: CSVEDDKSSGANVLTF.

The CDR3 reads CSAQGQGVPPYNEQFF. CDR3 bases: TGCAGCGCCCAGGGACAGGGGGTGCCCCCGTACAATGAGCAGTTCTTC. V usage is TRBV29-1 and J usage is TRBJ2-1; 11 bases are a match to TRBD1. Germline CDR1 and CDR2: SQVTM and ANQGSEA. With V trimmed by 7 bases and J by 4 bases, 12 bases remained unmatched. The CDR3 spans 16 residues.

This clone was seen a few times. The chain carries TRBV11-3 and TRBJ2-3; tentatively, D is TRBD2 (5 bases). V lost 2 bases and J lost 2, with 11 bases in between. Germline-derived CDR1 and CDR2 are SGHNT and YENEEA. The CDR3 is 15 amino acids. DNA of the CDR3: TGTGCCAGCAGCTTAATGGGAGTTTCCACAGATACGCAGTATTTT. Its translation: CASSLMGVSTDTQYF. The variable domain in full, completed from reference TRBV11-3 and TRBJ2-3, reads EAGVVQSPRYKIIEKKQPVAFWCNPISGHNTLYWYLQNLGQGPELLIRYENEEAVDDSQLPKDRFSAERLKGVDSTLKIQPAELGDSAVYLCASSLMGVSTDTQYFGPGTRLTVL.

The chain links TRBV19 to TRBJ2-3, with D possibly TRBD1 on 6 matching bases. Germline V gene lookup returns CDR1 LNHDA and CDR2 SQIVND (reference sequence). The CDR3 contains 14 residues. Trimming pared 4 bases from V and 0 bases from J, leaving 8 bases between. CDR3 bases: TGTGCCAGTAGTAGGACAGCTAGCACAGATACGCAGTATTTT. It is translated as CASSRTASTDTQYF.

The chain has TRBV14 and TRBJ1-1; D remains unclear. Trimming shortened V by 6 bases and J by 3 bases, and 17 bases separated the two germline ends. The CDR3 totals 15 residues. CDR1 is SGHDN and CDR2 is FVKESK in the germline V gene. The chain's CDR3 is CASSRAGREDTEAFF. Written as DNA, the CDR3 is TGTGCCAGCAGTCGAGCGGGGAGAGAGGACACTGAAGCTTTCTTT.

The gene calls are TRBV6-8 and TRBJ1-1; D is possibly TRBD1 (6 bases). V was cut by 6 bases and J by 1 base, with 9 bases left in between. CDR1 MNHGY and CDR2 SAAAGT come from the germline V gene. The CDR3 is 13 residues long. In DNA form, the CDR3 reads TGTGCCAGCAGGGGACACTGGAACACTGAAGCTTTCTTT. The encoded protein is CASRGHWNTEAFF.

CDR3 sequence (DNA): TGTGCCAGCAGATACAGAACCTATGGCTACACCTTC. Protein product: CASRYRTYGYTF. This rearrangement joins TRBV28 to TRBJ1-2; no clear D gene. Trimming removed 6 bases from V and 4 bases from J, with 9 bases in between. The germline V gene has CDR1 MDHEN and CDR2 SYDVKM. The CDR3 runs to 12 residues.